This T cell receptor (beta chain) is drawn from a study of CD8 T cells in Susac syndrome (dated by TCRdb to the late 2010s). For context, the study as a whole: Whether CD8+ T cell activation and differentiation in Susac syndrome was antigen driven was tested using repertoire sequencing. Broad study findings and their caveats: The number of individuals in the TCR sequencing and HLA analysis was acknowledged as relatively small.

From cysteine to phenylalanine, the CDR3 is 16 amino acids long. The kept DNA is CDR3 alone, 48 bases in frame from the first base. The trim is 4 bases for V and 0 bases for J, with a gap of 10 bases between the germline ends. From the germline V gene (reference sequence), CDR1 is MNHEY and CDR2 is SMNVEV. In the case of this clonotype: This clone's antigen is unknown. No base qualities exist here, and no much larger clone lies one base off it.

Peripheral blood CD8+ and CD4+ T cells from healthy donors, Susac syndrome patients and multiple sclerosis patients were profiled by high-throughput TCR beta sequencing. The healthy donors served as controls matched for age and sex. Bulk CD8+ and CD4+ T cells were purified magnetically by negative isolation, whereas CD8+ TEMRA cells were enriched by FACS. Blood was collected in EDTA tubes and processed within 24 hours, with PBMCs isolated through density gradient centrifugation. PBMCs destined for TCR sequencing were cryopreserved in liquid nitrogen and later thawed in a 37 °C water bath. A purity of at least 90% was achieved for sorted or isolated CD4+, CD8+ and CD8+ TEMRA cells. RNA was extracted with the RNeasy kit and roughly 0.45 to 1 ug was reverse transcribed using random hexamers. The immunoSEQ multiplex PCR assay, covering 54 Vbeta and 13 Jbeta segments, was used to amplify TCR beta CDR3 regions. To correct PCR amplification bias, a synthetic template baseline was used for both primer optimization and computational correction. Under the source paper's analysis protocol: Reads were assigned to V, D and J genes according to IMGT and analyzed in immunoSEQ Analyzer, with only productive sequences retained. Clonality was calculated as one minus the Shannon entropy normalized by log2 of the number of productive unique sequences. Public and private clones were assessed among the 100 most prevalent clones of each patient and control. Clones were defined as Susac-specific if absent from the healthy and MS cohorts, from more than 900 published viral clones and from other ImmuneACCESS disease sequences. TCRdb passed the public sequencing reads through fastp at Q25 and MiXCR, retaining productive beta sequences. Entries are consolidated by CDR3 protein sequence, retaining the most common genes and DNA. The V and J calls and clone size come from TCRdb's table, not from the authors' own analysis. The sample table lists some 190,000 distinct CDR3 sequences, about 95% of them with a count of one. Clones ranked in the top ten supply less than 0.11% of the sample.

The receptor was derived from a human donor in good health. The specimen was CD4+ T cells from PBMCs. The sequence links TRBV27 to TRBJ2-6; possibly the D gene is TRBD1, per 5 matching bases. In nucleotide form, the sequence is TGTGCCAGCAGTTCAGGACACCTCTCTGGGGCCAACGTCCTGACTTTC. Translated, it gives CASSSGHLSGANVLTF.